This TCR beta chain was observed in a study of STAT3 mutations in large granular lymphocyte leukemia. Across the whole study: Roughly half the longitudinally sequenced T-LGLL patients had canonical STAT3 mutations. The study's findings and limits: Every T-cell large granular lymphocyte leukemia patient had at least one immunodominant TCR beta clonotype. Samples missed the first appearance of the clone. Persisting codominant clonotypes may have hidden a small pathogenic clone.

TCRbeta libraries averaged around 42,000 productive templates per sample. Using immunoSEQ multiplex PCR, the repertoire was profiled, and TCRdb retains in-frame clones only, with some absent. The sample records 12,000 or so clones, approximately 83% being singletons. This clone was seen only a few times. The target antigen is unknown. Sequenced material: peripheral blood mononuclear cells. The source of this sequence is a man older than 75 with T-cell large granular lymphocyte leukemia. Some clones in this sample may be carry-over from other donors' samples.

The CDR3 region has the DNA TGCGCCAGCAGCAACCCCGGACAGGGGGCCGGTGGCTACACCTTC. Its translation is CASSNPGQGAGGYTF. The chain uses TRBV5-1 and TRBJ1-2, with TRBD1 matching 11 bases. Looked up from germline, CDR1 is SGHRS and CDR2 is YFSETQ. With 4 bases clipped from V and 7 bases from J, the junction kept 9 bases outside the gene matches. This CDR3 has 15 amino acids.